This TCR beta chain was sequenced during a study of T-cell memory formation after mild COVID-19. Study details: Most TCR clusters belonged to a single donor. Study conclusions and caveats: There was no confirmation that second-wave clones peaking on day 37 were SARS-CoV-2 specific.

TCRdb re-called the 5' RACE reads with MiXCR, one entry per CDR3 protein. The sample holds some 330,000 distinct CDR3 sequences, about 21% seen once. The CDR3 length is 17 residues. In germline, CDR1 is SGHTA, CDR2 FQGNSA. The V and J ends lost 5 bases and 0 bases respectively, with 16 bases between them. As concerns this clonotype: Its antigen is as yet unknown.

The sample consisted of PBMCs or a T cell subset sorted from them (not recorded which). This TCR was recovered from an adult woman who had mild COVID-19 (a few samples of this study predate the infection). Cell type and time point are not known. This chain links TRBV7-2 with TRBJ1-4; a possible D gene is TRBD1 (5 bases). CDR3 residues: CASSPGWGSATNEKLFF. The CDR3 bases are TGTGCCAGCAGCCCGGGATGGGGGAGCGCAACTAATGAAAAACTGTTTTTT.